Detailed here is one TCR beta chain. Its antigen remains unidentified. The data stem from a study of shared clonotypes between healthy human individuals. Study as a whole: Per donor, three plates held CD4 naive cells, three held CD4 memory, two held CD8 naive and one held CD8 memory. Points from the study as a whole: Clonotypes shared by all four sorted-subset donors had higher generation probabilities than non-shared clonotypes.

Produced via immunoSEQ multiplex PCR; TCRdb's table is partial and in-frame only. Of millions of clones in the sample, roughly 96% were seen once. The length of the CDR3 is 15 residues. V shed 2 bases and J shed 2 bases, with 13 bases lying between them. Per the germline V gene, CDR1 is MDHEN and CDR2 is SYDVKM. The rearrangement uses TRBV28 and TRBJ2-7; D is uncertain. This sequence was found in a man aged 18-30 years in good health. Sequenced material: naive CD4+ T cells sorted from blood. Subset denoted: CD45RA+ positively selected. Written as DNA, the CDR3 is TGTGCCAGCAGTTTACCCCAGACACCAGCCTACGAGCAGTACTTC. Translation: CASSLPQTPAYEQYF.